These T cell receptor beta chains were read from a single sample in a study of cytomegalovirus exposure and HLA in healthy donors. The method was immunoSEQ multiplex PCR; TCRdb's version includes in-frame clones alone and lacks a portion of them. This sample has fewer than 250,000 clones, with nearly 80% found just once. Material for sequencing was PBMCs. The receptors derive from a man between 18 and 35 years old in good health and CMV-seronegative. CDR3s include the opening cysteine and the closing phenylalanine or tryptophan. The order of the fields is V gene, J gene, CDR3 protein.

>TRBV5-1|TRBJ2-3
CASSGGTDSTDTQYF
>TRBV19|TRBJ1-6
CASSMATGTGDSPLHF
>TRBV6-6|TRBJ1-5
CASSYRGEPHQPQHF
>TRBV7-2|TRBJ1-2
CASSWDRAGYTF
>TRBV19|TRBJ2-7
CASSIGRQGVTEQYF
>TRBV4-2|TRBJ1-2
CASSQNGARGGSNGYTF
>TRBV28|TRBJ1-3
CASSVTGSSGNTIYF
>TRBV5-6|TRBJ1-2
CASSSRDRGPIGGYTF
>TRBV6-5|TRBJ1-1
CASSETQGTEAFF
>TRBV6-1|TRBJ1-2
CASSDAGANSYGYTF
>TRBV7-2|TRBJ2-7
CASILGGGYEQYF
>TRBV9|TRBJ2-1
CASSASGRGVNEQFF
>TRBV5-6|TRBJ2-5
CASSLALETQYF
>TRBV2|TRBJ1-2
CASSAAGSEGYTF
>TRBV13|TRBJ1-3
CASSLGLGARTGNTIYF
>TRBV29-1|TRBJ2-7
CSAGGTHRGSMDEQYF
>TRBV29-1|TRBJ2-1
CSVDPAGIPGNEQFF
>TRBV19|TRBJ2-7
CASSPTGGEQYF
>TRBV15|TRBJ2-1
CATSRDRGPQFF
>TRBV10-3|TRBJ1-4
CAISEPPDRGREKLFF
>TRBV7-2|TRBJ2-1
CASSFYGSSGLYNEQFF
>TRBV7-9|TRBJ2-7
CASSLTGSSSYEQYF
>TRBV5-6|TRBJ1-6
CASSRWQSISYNSPLHF
>TRBV7-2|TRBJ2-5
CASSYNGVAQETQYF
>TRBV4-1|TRBJ1-2
CASSQVEGQDVTGGCYGYTF
>TRBV4-2|TRBJ2-7
CASSQGFTGAYEQYF
>TRBV5-6|TRBJ2-6
CASSLLSRSGANVLTF
>TRBV7-7|TRBJ2-2
CASSLEALGGAGELFF
>TRBV9|TRBJ2-3
CASSALVSGSSDTQYF
>TRBV5-4|TRBJ2-5
CASSPGAVVETQYF
>TRBV4-3|TRBJ1-2
CASSPKQGGRGYTF
>TRBV9|TRBJ2-1
CASTGGTNNEQFF
>TRBV5-1|TRBJ2-3
CASSTGDSTDTQYF
>TRBV7-6|TRBJ2-2
CASSLDGWELFF
>TRBV28|TRBJ2-3
CASHSAGQITDTQYF
>TRBV29-1|TRBJ2-3
CSAHKGAGGFTDTQYF
>TRBV6-4|TRBJ2-6
CASSDTFSGANVLTF
>TRBV4-3|TRBJ1-3
CASSQVFPGNTIYF
>TRBV28|TRBJ2-7
CASSPYRGLHEQYF
>TRBV6-6|TRBJ1-6
CASSGDRGLYSPLHF
>TRBV27|TRBJ1-5
CASSLRGRGQPQHF
>TRBV30|TRBJ2-3
CAWTSGTDTQYF
>TRBV9|TRBJ2-7
CASSDTPDSSYEQYF
>TRBV11-2|TRBJ2-1
CASSATSGGTEQFF
>TRBV6-1|TRBJ1-1
CASTEGEVAEAFF
>TRBV30|TRBJ2-7
CASDWVGSQQYF
>TRBV30|TRBJ2-3
CAWRTGTDTQYF
>TRBV28|TRBJ2-7
CASSLAGGSEQYF
>TRBV18|TRBJ2-2
CASSPVTGWYTGELFF
>TRBV11-3|TRBJ1-2
CASTSGTGGYGYTF
>TRBV25-1|TRBJ1-6
CASSDHSSSYNSPLHF
>TRBV14|TRBJ2-3
CASSQGLFSTGTDTQYF
>TRBV9|TRBJ1-2
CASSAGTANYGYTF
>TRBV13|TRBJ1-2
CARPGSDGYTF